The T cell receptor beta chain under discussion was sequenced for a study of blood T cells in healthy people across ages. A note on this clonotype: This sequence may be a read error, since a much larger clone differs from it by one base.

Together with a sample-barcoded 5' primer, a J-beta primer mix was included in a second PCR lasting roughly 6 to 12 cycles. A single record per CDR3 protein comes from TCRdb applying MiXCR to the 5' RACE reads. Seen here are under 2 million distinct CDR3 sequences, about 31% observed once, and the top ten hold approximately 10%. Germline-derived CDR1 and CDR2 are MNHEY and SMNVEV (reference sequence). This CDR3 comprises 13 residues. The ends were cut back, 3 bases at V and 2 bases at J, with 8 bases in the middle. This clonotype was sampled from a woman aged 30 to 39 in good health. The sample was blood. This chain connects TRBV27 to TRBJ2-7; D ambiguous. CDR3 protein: CASSFHGTYEQYF. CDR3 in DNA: TGTGCCAGCAGTTTCCATGGGACCTACGAGCAGTACTTC.